This T cell receptor beta chain was identified in a study of T cells in localized non-small cell lung cancer. Findings and caveats of the study: Adjacent lung was found to contain a median approximately 60 of the top 100 tumor clones. Those with higher blood T cell density had longer overall survival. Maximal T cell clonality occurred in uninvolved adjacent lung, with tumor ranking below it. Sequencing covered just one tumor region, so heterogeneity cannot be ruled out.

V dropped 6 bases and J dropped 5; count of bases not matched to a gene: 7. This CDR3 spans 14 amino acids. CDR1 and CDR2 (germline): MNHNS, SASEGT. Assay: immunoSEQ multiplex PCR; the TCRdb copy retains only in-frame clones and omits some. The data show nearly 25,000 clones, around 90% seen once. For this clone: The antigen is not known.

The specimen was peripheral blood, collected before any cancer treatment. The clonotype originates from a woman between 40 and 69 years old with stage I lung adenocarcinoma. The chain has TRBV6-1 and TRBJ1-2; 9 positions agree with TRBD1. CDR3 residues: CASSGTGKAYGYTF. CDR3 DNA sequence: TGTGCCAGCAGCGGGACAGGGAAGGCATATGGCTACACCTTC.